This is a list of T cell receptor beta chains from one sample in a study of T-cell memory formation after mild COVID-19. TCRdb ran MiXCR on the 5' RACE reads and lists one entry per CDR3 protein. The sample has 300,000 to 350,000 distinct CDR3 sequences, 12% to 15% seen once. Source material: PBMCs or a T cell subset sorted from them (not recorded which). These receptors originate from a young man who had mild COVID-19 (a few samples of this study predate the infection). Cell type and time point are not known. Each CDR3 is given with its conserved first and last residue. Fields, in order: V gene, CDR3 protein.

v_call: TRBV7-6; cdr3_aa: CASSPRDSILYNEQFF
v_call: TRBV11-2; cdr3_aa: CASSLSGSAYEQYF
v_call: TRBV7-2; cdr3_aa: CASRITPTEAFF
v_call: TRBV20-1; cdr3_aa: CSARVAGQGGNTIYF
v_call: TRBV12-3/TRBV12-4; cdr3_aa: CASTRTGEAYGYTF
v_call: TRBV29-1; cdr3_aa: CSVAGQPTDTQYF
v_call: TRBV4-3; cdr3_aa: CASSQDAIRSYNEQFF
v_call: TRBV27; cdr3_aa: CTSSPRTSGDNEQFF
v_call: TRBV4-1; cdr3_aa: CASSQAGPGRPEAFF
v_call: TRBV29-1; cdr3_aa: CSVESRTGDYGYTF
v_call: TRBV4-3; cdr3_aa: CASSVSTSWINEQYF
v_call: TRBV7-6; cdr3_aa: CASSLGVVETTAGELFF
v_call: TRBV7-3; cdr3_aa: CASSLGRGVTDTQYF
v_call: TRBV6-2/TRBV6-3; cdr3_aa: CASSDRTFNQPQHF
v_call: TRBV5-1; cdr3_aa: CASSLAPGGTDTQYF
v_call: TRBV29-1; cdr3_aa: CSVEDRWKLDTQYF
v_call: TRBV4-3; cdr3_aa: CASSQDRGVGTIYF
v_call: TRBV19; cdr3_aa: CASSRGQQTTEAFF
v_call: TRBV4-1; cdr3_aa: CASSLTGGGGNQPQHF
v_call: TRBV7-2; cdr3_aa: CASSHNGQGPYEQYF
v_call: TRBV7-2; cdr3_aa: CASSIWGPRGLSEKLFF
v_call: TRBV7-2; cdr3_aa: CASSLVSGNTGELFF
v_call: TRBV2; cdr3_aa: CASSERQGANQPQHF
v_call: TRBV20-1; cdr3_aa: CSPSGGDREQYF
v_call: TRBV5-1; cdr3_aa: CASSGEGAGNEQFF
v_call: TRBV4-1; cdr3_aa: CASSYTGGLSNQPQHF
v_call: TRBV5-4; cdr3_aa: CASRSGTGGAYTF
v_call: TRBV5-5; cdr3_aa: CASSSGAYGGYEQYF
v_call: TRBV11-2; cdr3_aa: CASSLVGGELFF
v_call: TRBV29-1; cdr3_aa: CSVYLNYGYTF
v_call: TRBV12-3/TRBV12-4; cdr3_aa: CASSLGLAGRPETQYF
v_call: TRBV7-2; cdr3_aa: CASSFPTGANGYTF
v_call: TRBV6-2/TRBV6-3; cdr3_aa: CASSPPVGLVDTQYF
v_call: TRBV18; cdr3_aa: CASSPGTESTYGYTF
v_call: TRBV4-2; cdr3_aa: CASSPPAGGLNTGELFF
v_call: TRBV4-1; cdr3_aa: CASSLRSGSGNTIYF
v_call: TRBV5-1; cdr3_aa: CASSYGSSDNEQFF
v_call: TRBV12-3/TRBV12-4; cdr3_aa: CASTIFRGDTQYF
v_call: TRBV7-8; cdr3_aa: CASSPNVAGLSDTQYF
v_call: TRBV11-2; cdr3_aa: CASSLVRYTGELFF
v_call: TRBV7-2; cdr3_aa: CASSLFWGRSNQPQHF
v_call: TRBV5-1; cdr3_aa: CASRLAGGSDTQYF
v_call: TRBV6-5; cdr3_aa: CASTRAGGNTEAFF
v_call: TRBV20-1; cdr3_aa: CSARDPFNAGGDQETQYF
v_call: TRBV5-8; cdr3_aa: CASSLGQGLQPQHF
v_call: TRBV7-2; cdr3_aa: CASSPRTSYEQFF
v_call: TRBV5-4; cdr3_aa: CASSFAQGPSTGELFF
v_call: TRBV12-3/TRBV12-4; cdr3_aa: CASSFSDQPQHF
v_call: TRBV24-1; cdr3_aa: CATSVPRQGADGYTF
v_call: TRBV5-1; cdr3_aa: CASSLLAGGTDTQYF
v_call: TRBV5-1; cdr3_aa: CASSLGSRDTQYF
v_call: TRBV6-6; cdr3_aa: CASIDNYGYTF
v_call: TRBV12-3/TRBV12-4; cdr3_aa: CASSPGQSNYGYTF
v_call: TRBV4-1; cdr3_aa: CASSQGAGGQGSPYEQYF
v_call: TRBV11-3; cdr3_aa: CASSPGEAYNEQFF
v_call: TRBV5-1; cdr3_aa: CASSLDPSGNQPQHF
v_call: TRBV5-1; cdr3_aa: CASSWRGHNEQFF
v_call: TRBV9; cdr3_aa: CASSVASGLSTDTQYF
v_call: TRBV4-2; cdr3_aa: CASSQIGEGSYNSPLHF